What follows are 13 T cell receptor beta chains derived from one specimen sequenced in a study of T cells in women clearing cervical HPV infection. The assay was immunoSEQ multiplex PCR, and TCRdb's table has in-frame clones only and misses some. This repertoire includes around 35,000 clones. Sequencing was performed on blood buffy coat. The receptors originated from a woman aged 18 to 75 with a cervical HPV16 infection that either progressed to CIN3+ or cleared (not recorded which).

Concerning this clone itself: Sequencing ends 3 residues short of the CDR3 end; the germline J gene provides the rest. The chain recombines TRBV19 with TRBJ2-3, with TRBD2 identical over 15 bases. The length of the CDR3 is 16 residues. The ends lost 8 bases at V and 6 bases at J; junction bases unmatched: 9. Germline-derived CDR1 and CDR2 are LNHDA and SQIVND (reference sequence). CDR3 sequence: CASARTSGGVTDTQYF. Incomplete CDR3 DNA: TGTGCCAGTGCCAGGACTAGCGGGGGGGTAACGGATACG.

As concerns this clone: The read ends 3 residues early relative to the CDR3; the germline J gene fills the gap. The V call is TRBV29-1, the J call TRBJ1-2, with a tentative D call TRBD1 (6 bases). V lost 7 bases and J lost 6, with 12 bases in between. The germline V gene has CDR1 SQVTM and CDR2 ANQGSEA. The CDR3 covers 11 residues. CDR3 in amino acids: CSAVRQDGYTF. The CDR3 bases that were read are TGCAGCGCCGTACGACAGGATGGC. The entire variable domain, with the rest obtained from reference TRBV29-1 and TRBJ1-2, is as follows: SAVISQKPSRDICQRGTSLTIQCQVDSQVTMMFWYRQQPGQSLTLIATANQGSEATYESGFVIDKFPISRPNLTFSTLTVSNMSPEDSSIYLCSAVRQDGYTFGSGTRLTVV.

The CDR3: CASSPNGARGETQYF. The covered CDR3 bases are TGTGCCAGCTCACCAAACGGGGCCAGGGGAGAGACC. This sequence joins TRBV18 and TRBJ2-5, with D possibly being TRBD1 (6 bases). The read stops 3 residues short of the end of the CDR3; the missing end is completed from the germline J gene. Germline loops: CDR1 KGHSH, CDR2 LQKENI. Between the trimmed V and J ends, which lost 2 bases and 4 bases, there was a span of 14 bases. The CDR3 totals 15 residues.

Comments on this clone: The DNA ends 3 residues before the CDR3 does, and the rest of the CDR3 is filled in from the germline J gene. This chain joins TRBV19 and TRBJ1-2, with D perhaps TRBD1 (5 bases). Trimming took 1 base from V and 4 from J, leaving 10 bases between them. Germline CDR1 is LNHDA and CDR2 is SQIVND (reference sequence). The CDR3 is 14 residues long. The covered CDR3 bases are TGTGCCAGTAGTATAGCCGGCCAGGGCTATGGC. Translation gives CASSIAGQGYG. The entire CDR3 protein reads CASSIAGQGYGYTF.

For this clone: The read finishes 3 residues shy of the CDR3 end, and the germline J gene is used to complete it. The rearrangement links TRBV7-2 to TRBJ2-2; D gene ambiguous. This CDR3 has 13 amino acids. From germline, CDR1 is SGHTA and CDR2 FQGNSA. Partial CDR3 DNA: TGTGCCAGCAGCTTAGACCTCAACTCACCG. Translation gives CASSLDLNSP. The CDR3, in full, reads CASSLDLNSPLFF.

Turning to this clone: The read stops 3 residues short of the end of the CDR3; the missing end is completed from the germline J gene. This chain connects TRBV5-4 to TRBJ1-4; no clear D gene. The CDR3 sequence is 13 residues long. Germline values: CDR1 SGHNT, CDR2 YYREEE (reference sequence). Trimming cost V 4 bases and J 8 bases, with 12 bases left between them. Incomplete CDR3 DNA: TGTGCCAGCAGCCACATAAAAGAAGAAAAA. This codes for CASSHIKEEK. The entire CDR3 protein reads CASSHIKEEKLFF.

Concerning this clone: The observed sequence ends 3 residues before the CDR3 terminus, with the missing tail filled in from the germline J gene. V usage is TRBV18 and J usage is TRBJ2-1; 10 bases are shared with TRBD2. The length of the CDR3 is 15 residues. Germline V gene lookup returns CDR1 KGHSH and CDR2 LQKENI. The ends lost 6 bases at V and 4 bases at J; junction bases unmatched: 6. Incomplete CDR3 DNA: TGTGCCAGCTCCCAACTAGCGGGGACGTACAATGAG. It specifies CASSQLAGTYNE. In full, the CDR3 reads CASSQLAGTYNEQFF.

Points on this clone: The read terminates 3 residues before the CDR3 end, so the remaining end is supplied by the germline J gene. The V call is TRBV7-9, the J call TRBJ2-5; 7 nucleotides align to TRBD1. Germline V lookup: CDR1 SEHNR, CDR2 FQNEAQ (reference sequence). The length of the CDR3 is 14 residues. The junction had 8 bases not matched to a gene; V was cut back by 5 bases and J by 5 bases. Partial CDR3 DNA: TGTGCCAGCAGCCCCCAGACAGGGATGGAGACC. Protein: CASSPQTGMET. The whole CDR3 protein reads CASSPQTGMETQYF.

Details on this clone: The read terminates 3 residues ahead of where the CDR3 ends, so the germline J gene completes it. Other DNA sequences in this specimen translate into the identical CDR3. The J gene is TRBJ1-3, the V gene TRBV30; no reliable D call. Germline V gene sequence: CDR1 GTSNPN, CDR2 SVGIG (reference sequence). The CDR3 contains 11 residues. This chain's CDR3 is CAWIRGGAIYF. The DNA read from the CDR3 is TGTGCCTGGATTCGGGGAGGTGCC. The full variable domain, with the rest looked up from reference TRBV30 and TRBJ1-3, is SQTIHQWPATLVQPVGSPLSLECTVEGTSNPNLYWYRQAAGRGLQLLFYSVGIGQISSEVPQNLSASRPQDRQFILSSKKLLLSDSGFYLCAWIRGGAIYFGEGSWLTVV.

With respect to this clone: The DNA ends 3 residues before the CDR3 does, and the rest of the CDR3 is filled in from the germline J gene. This rearrangement joins TRBV12-3 or TRBV12-4 to TRBJ2-4; TRBD1 aligns across 8 bases. Losses at the gene ends were 6 bases for V and 6 bases for J; bases not matched to a gene: 7. This CDR3 region has 14 residues. The CDR3 DNA, read in part, is TGTGCCAGCAGGCTACAGGGGGACCTAAACATT. Translated: CASRLQGDLNI. The whole CDR3 protein reads CASRLQGDLNIQYF.

Concerning this clone itself: The read ends 3 residues early relative to the CDR3; the germline J gene fills the gap. J is TRBJ1-1 and V is TRBV10-1, with 9 bases identical to TRBD1. The CDR3 has 14 amino acids. Germline lookup yields CDR1 WNHNN and CDR2 SYGVQD (reference sequence). Trimming took 4 bases from V and 4 from J; bases not matched to a gene: 4. The CDR3 loop is CASSGSTGGTEAFF. The CDR3 DNA, read in part, is TGCGCCAGCAGTGGGTCGACAGGGGGCACTGAA.

Concerning this clone: The read gets to within 3 residues of the CDR3 end, and the germline J gene fills in the rest. This chain links TRBV20-1 with TRBJ2-1, with 8 nucleotides matching TRBD2. The CDR3 has 12 residues. V was clipped by 6 bases and J by 5 bases; unmatched bases: 3. Germline CDR1 and CDR2: DFQATT and SNEGSKA (reference sequence). CDR3 amino acids: CSAGLANNEQFF. CDR3 DNA, as far as it was read: TGCAGTGCAGGACTAGCTAACAATGAG.

In regard to this clone: Read sequence stops 3 residues before the CDR3 end, and the germline J gene provides the missing end. Distinct nucleotide sequences in the sample also encode this CDR3. The chain joins TRBV7-3 to TRBJ1-1; D uncertain. The ends were cut back, 4 bases at V and 0 bases at J, with 6 bases in the middle. From germline, CDR1 is SGHTA and CDR2 FQGTGA. The CDR3 runs 13 residues. This chain's CDR3 is CASSSHMNTEAFF. Incomplete CDR3 DNA: TGTGCCAGCAGCTCTCACATGAACACTGAA.